This T cell receptor beta chain was identified during a study of vaccination effects on CD4 cells after COVID-19. Study as a whole: Roughly 2.1 million PBMC per well were cultured with approximately 9.7 IU/ml IL-2 and roughly 11 ug/ml peptides. Points from the study as a whole: By a late point after vaccination, infection- and vaccine-induced clones had shrunk markedly through clonal contraction.

Culture proceeded for nine to ten days, and CD4+ T cells were then isolated. Worth noting for this clone: Its antigen is not identified.

The assay was immunoSEQ multiplex PCR, and TCRdb's table has in-frame clones only and misses some. The table shows about 74,000 clones, with roughly four fifths occurring only once. This TCR came from a human donor who received a COVID-19 vaccine. Specimen: CD4+ T cells from PBMCs cultured without peptide, collected before COVID-19 vaccination.

Written as DNA, the CDR3 is TGTGCCACCAGTGACTTAGCGGGGGATCATGGTACGCAGTATTTT. It yields the protein CATSDLAGDHGTQYF. This rearrangement joins TRBV24-1 to TRBJ2-3, with 9 bases that match TRBD2. Looked up from germline, CDR1 is KGHDR and CDR2 is SFDVKD. J lost 8 bases, V lost 4 bases, and 9 bases had no gene match. The length of the CDR3 is 15 residues.